This TCR beta chain came from a study of blood T cells in healthy people across ages. Findings and limits, study-wide: Per million T cells, TCR beta diversity dropped roughly linearly as age increased. What prevented conclusive comparison of naive and antigen-experienced cells was that PBMCs were unsorted.

Then a second PCR, running roughly 6 to 11 cycles, was carried out with a sample-barcoded 5' primer and a J-beta primer mix. Using its own MiXCR run on the 5' RACE reads, TCRdb lists one record per CDR3 protein. The data contain roughly 720,000 distinct CDR3 sequences, about 55% of them singletons. Remarks on this clonotype: Its antigen remains unidentified.

The germline V gene encodes CDR1 PRHDT and CDR2 FYEKMQ (reference sequence). The V and J ends lost 3 bases and 0 bases, in that order; junction bases with no gene match: 11. The CDR3 has 17 amino acids. The chain combines TRBV13 with TRBJ2-7; 7 bases agree with TRBD1. This clonotype was sampled from a man older than 75 in good health. Sequencing was done on a sample of blood. The chain's CDR3 is CASSLIGGGPSSYEQYF. CDR3 DNA sequence: TGTGCCAGCAGCTTGATAGGGGGCGGCCCCTCCTCCTACGAGCAGTACTTC.